The 15 T cell receptor beta chains listed next were all sequenced from one sample in a study of cytomegalovirus exposure and HLA in healthy donors. With 60 Vbeta and 13 Jbeta primers, the PCR was carried out. Assay: immunoSEQ multiplex PCR; the TCRdb copy retains only in-frame clones and omits some. This sample has 200,000 to 250,000 clones; around 86% occur once, and the top ten carry about 9.4%. Sequenced input: PBMCs. The receptors were gathered from a woman aged 50 to 60 in good health and CMV-seropositive.

A single count supports this clone. The V and J genes are TRBV7-6 and TRBJ1-1; the D gene is possibly TRBD1 (5 bases). CDR3 length: 12 residues. CDR1 is SGHVS, CDR2 FNYEAQ, per germline. Trimming removed 4 bases at V and 6 bases at J, with 9 bases between. DNA of the CDR3: TGTGCCAGCAGCTCTCGGGGGGCTGAAGCTTTCTTT. Translated: CASSSRGAEAFF.

The chain recombines TRBV6-5 with TRBJ2-3; 7 bases fit TRBD1. Germline CDR1 is MNHEY and CDR2 is SVGAGI. V was clipped by 9 bases and J by 1 base; unmatched bases: 4. This CDR3 spans 13 amino acids. The CDR3 sequence is CASRQGGTDTQYF. The CDR3 region has the DNA TGTGCCAGTAGACAGGGCGGCACAGATACGCAGTATTTT.

This clone turned up a few times. This chain links TRBV4-2 with TRBJ1-3; 8 nucleotides align to TRBD1. From germline, CDR1 is LGHNA and CDR2 YNFKEQ. The V gene end was trimmed by 3 bases and the J gene end by 3 bases; junction bases not matched to a gene: 16. This CDR3 comprises 19 residues. The DNA of the CDR3 is TGTGCCAGCAGCCACACGACAGGGGAGGGCCGTACCGGTGGAAACACCATATATTTT. Translating gives CASSHTTGEGRTGGNTIYF.

The V and J genes are TRBV2 and TRBJ2-3, with 7 bases fitting TRBD2. V lost 5 bases and J lost 1; bases outside the gene matches: 6. The germline gives CDR1 SNHLY, CDR2 FYNNEI. The CDR3 is made up of 15 amino acids. The CDR3 protein is CASSFGLVGTDTQYF. Written as DNA, the CDR3 is TGTGCCAGCAGTTTCGGACTAGTAGGCACAGATACGCAGTATTTT. The whole variable domain, filled in from reference TRBV2 and TRBJ2-3, reads EPEVTQTPSHQVTQMGQEVILRCVPISNHLYFYWYRQILGQKVEFLVSFYNNEISEKSEIFDDQFSVERPDGSNFTLKIRSTKLEDSAMYFCASSFGLVGTDTQYFGPGTRLTVL.

The chain uses TRBV5-1 and TRBJ2-3; 10 nucleotides line up with TRBD2. CDR1 and CDR2 from the germline V gene are SGHRS and YFSETQ. The CDR3 sequence is 15 residues long. With 4 bases clipped from V and 2 bases from J, the junction kept 4 bases outside the gene matches. The CDR3 reads CASSISGGTTDTQYF. CDR3 DNA sequence: TGCGCCAGCAGCATTAGCGGGGGGACCACAGATACGCAGTATTTT.

This clone was counted between two and nine times. The chain carries TRBV25-1 and TRBJ1-6; TRBD1 matches 9 bases. The CDR3 sequence is 14 residues long. Germline CDR1 MGHDK, CDR2 SYGVNS. V shed 4 bases and J 5 bases; nucleotides not matched to a gene: 0. CDR3 sequence reads: CASSGTGDNSPLHF. The CDR3 DNA follows: TGTGCCAGCAGTGGGACAGGGGATAATTCACCCCTCCACTTT.

The chain carries TRBV6-1 and TRBJ1-2, with D unresolved. The germline V gene has CDR1 MNHNS and CDR2 SASEGT. This CDR3 spans 14 amino acids. V was trimmed by 1 base and J by 8 bases, leaving 14 bases between them. CDR3 DNA sequence: TGTGCCAGCAGTGAAGGTAGAGGATTCGGAGGCTACACCTTC. It specifies CASSEGRGFGGYTF.

The chain recombines TRBV7-2 with TRBJ1-1; the D gene is possibly TRBD1 (5 bases). With 3 bases removed from V and 2 bases from J, the gap between germline ends came to 10 bases. The CDR3 runs 14 residues. Germline CDR1 is SGHTA and CDR2 is FQGNSA. Here the CDR3 reads CASSFQGGNTEAFF. DNA of the CDR3: TGTGCCAGCAGCTTTCAGGGTGGAAACACTGAAGCTTTCTTT.

The V call is TRBV9, the J call TRBJ1-1; 7 positions match TRBD1. Germline lookup yields CDR1 SGDLS and CDR2 YYNGEE. This CDR3 contains 12 residues. Germline trimming cut 3 bases from V and 11 bases from J; bases unmatched to any gene: 7. The CDR3 coding sequence is TGTGCCAGCAGCGCACCACAGGGGATGGCTTTCTTT. As protein: CASSAPQGMAFF.

The count of this clone is one. This rearrangement joins TRBV7-2 to TRBJ1-2, with 7 nucleotides matching TRBD1. The J segment lost 6 bases and the V segment lost 4 bases, leaving 11 bases of the junction unmatched. This CDR3 spans 15 amino acids. CDR1 is SGHTA and CDR2 is FQGNSA in the germline V gene. Here the CDR3 DNA reads TGTGCCAGCAGCTCCTGGACAGGACTTTCGGATGGCTACACCTTC. Amino acid sequence: CASSSWTGLSDGYTF.

This sequence joins TRBV7-6 and TRBJ1-1, with D possibly matching TRBD1 (5 bases). Germline V lookup: CDR1 SGHVS, CDR2 FNYEAQ. The CDR3 extends over 13 amino acids. The V end lost 7 bases, the J end lost 4 bases, and 13 bases lay between the germline ends. The CDR3 sequence is CASTAAGLTEAFF. The CDR3 nucleotides are TGTGCCAGCACCGCCGCGGGGCTCACTGAAGCTTTCTTT.

V usage is TRBV7-9 and J usage is TRBJ2-1; 10 nucleotides align to TRBD2. CDR3 size: 16 residues. The germline gives CDR1 SEHNR, CDR2 FQNEAQ (reference sequence). The ends lost 7 bases at V and 3 bases at J; junction bases unmatched: 9. CDR3 region: CASIPSGGGYYNEQFF. The CDR3 bases are TGTGCCAGCATCCCTAGCGGGGGCGGCTACTACAATGAGCAGTTCTTC.

The V call is TRBV5-1, the J call TRBJ2-3; D not certain. V shed 0 bases and J shed 6 bases, with 14 bases lying between them. Germline V gene data show CDR1 as SGHRS and CDR2 as YFSETQ. This CDR3 has 15 amino acids. The CDR3, as DNA: TGCGCCAGCAGCTTGGGTTCGGTCCGCCCGGATACGCAGTATTTT. Its protein product is CASSLGSVRPDTQYF. Based on the CDR3 plus reference TRBV5-1 and TRBJ2-3, the full variable domain is KAGVTQTPRYLIKTRGQQVTLSCSPISGHRSVSWYQQTPGQGLQFLFEYFSETQRNKGNFPGRFSGRQFSNSRSEMNVSTLELGDSALYLCASSLGSVRPDTQYFGPGTRLTVL.

The table lists this clone with a count of one. This chain links TRBV7-2 with TRBJ2-1; TRBD2 matches at 7 bases. V trimming: 1 base; J trimming: 1 base; junction bases outside the gene matches: 7. CDR1 SGHTA and CDR2 FQGNSA come from the germline V gene. The CDR3 has 17 amino acids. This CDR3 is CASSLGIWGGSYNEQFF. DNA of the CDR3: TGTGCCAGCAGCTTAGGGATTTGGGGGGGGTCCTACAATGAGCAGTTCTTC.

The chain employs TRBV29-1 and TRBJ2-5, with D perhaps matching TRBD2 (5 bases). The CDR3 is 12 residues long. Germline-derived CDR1 and CDR2 are SQVTM and ANQGSEA. V was clipped by 4 bases and J by 4 bases, with 10 bases between them. CDR3 protein: CSVGLAGETQYF. The CDR3 coding sequence is TGCAGCGTTGGTCTAGCCGGAGAGACCCAGTACTTC.